The present entry profiles one T cell receptor beta chain with its context. This CDR3 has 14 amino acids. The germline CDR1 and CDR2 sequences are SQVTM and ANQGSEA. Deletions cut 3 bases from V and 1 base from J, with 13 bases between. The data originate from a study of neoadjuvant anti-PD-1 for oral cavity cancer. Study summary: Patients mostly received three to four biweekly nivolumab doses at 3 mg/kg before surgery.

Time point denoted: after neoadjuvant nivolumab, at surgical resection. Data came from immunoSEQ multiplex PCR; TCRdb stores just in-frame clones and leaves some out. This repertoire shows about 68,000 clones, around 83% found once; its top ten account for roughly 3.4%. The sample consisted of PBMCs, taken after nivolumab (anti-PD-1) treatment. The receptor was isolated from a person aged 35-80 years with oral cavity squamous cell carcinoma. The chain is built from TRBV29-1 and TRBJ2-7; the D gene is possibly TRBD2 (6 bases). CDR3 loop: CSVEEGTLSYEQYF. In DNA, the CDR3 is TGCAGCGTTGAGGAGGGAACTCTATCCTACGAGCAGTACTTC.